These 26 T cell receptor beta chains came from one sample sequenced in a study of beta chain features in type 1 diabetes. These receptors have no known antigen. The isolated RNA, all of it, was reverse transcribed, so expressed TCRB transcripts were what got sequenced. Some clones are missing from TCRdb's copy, which holds only in-frame ones; the method was immunoSEQ multiplex PCR. The table has over 150,000 clones, less than 10% seen once. General observations from the study: Across all four CD4+ subsets, people with type 1 diabetes showed modestly shorter TCRB CDR3s.

Sequenced material: central memory CD4+ T cells from blood. The receptors here all came from a man younger than 35 with type 1 diabetes.

This clone has a count of ten or more. This chain uses TRBV27 with TRBJ2-3, with D possibly TRBD1 on 5 matching bases. The CDR3 runs to 13 residues. In germline, CDR1 is MNHEY, CDR2 SMNVEV (reference sequence). V was trimmed by 4 bases and J by 2 bases, leaving 7 bases between them. The DNA for the CDR3 is TGTGCCAGCAGTTGGGGCGACACAGATACGCAGTATTTT. Amino acids: CASSWGDTDTQYF.

V usage is TRBV4-2 and J usage is TRBJ2-5; weak D call: TRBD1 (6 bases). The CDR3 totals 14 residues. Germline-derived CDR1 and CDR2 are LGHNA and YNFKEQ. V lost 5 bases and J lost 4, with 14 bases in between. DNA for the CDR3: TGTGCCAGCAGCTTATCACAGGGCGGAGAGACCCAGTACTTC. It codes for CASSLSQGGETQYF.

The chain is built from TRBV30 and TRBJ2-7; 8 bases align to TRBD1. The CDR3 loop spans 15 amino acids. J was trimmed by 1 base and V by 1 base; bases with no gene match: 6. From germline, CDR1 is GTSNPN and CDR2 SVGIG (reference sequence). The DNA for the CDR3 is TGTGCCTGGAGTGGAGGACAGGGAATTTCCTACGAGCAGTACTTC. This translates into CAWSGGQGISYEQYF.

The chain links TRBV2 to TRBJ2-7; 12 nucleotides line up with TRBD2. Trimming took 6 bases from V and 5 from J; bases not matched to a gene: 2. Germline CDR1 reads SNHLY; CDR2 reads FYNNEI. The CDR3 covers 13 residues. DNA of the CDR3: TGTGCCAGCAGGGCTAGCGGGGGGGACGAGCAGTACTTC. It encodes CASRASGGDEQYF.

V gene TRBV7-2 combines with J gene TRBJ1-2, with D uncertain. Germline CDR1 SGHTA, CDR2 FQGNSA. This CDR3 contains 11 residues. V dropped 5 bases and J dropped 2 bases, with 3 bases sitting between them. The CDR3 DNA reads TGTGCCAGCAGCCAGAACTATGGCTACACCTTC. The encoded protein is CASSQNYGYTF.

As for this clone: This sample also contains other DNA sequences that code for the same CDR3. The chain joins TRBV5-6 to TRBJ1-5; 10 bases line up with TRBD1. With V trimmed by 4 bases and J by 4 bases, 5 bases remained unmatched. Germline V gene data show CDR1 as SGHDT and CDR2 as YYEEEE. The CDR3 spans 15 residues. The CDR3 sequence: CASSLTGGGNQPQHF. DNA for the CDR3: TGTGCCAGCAGCCTGACAGGGGGCGGGAATCAGCCCCAGCATTTT.

The chain recombines TRBV20-1 with TRBJ2-3; a weak D match, TRBD2 (5 bases). The V gene lost 5 bases and the J gene lost 6 bases, with 9 bases spanning the gap. CDR1 is DFQATT, CDR2 SNEGSKA, per germline (reference sequence). This CDR3 spans 11 amino acids. The CDR3 spells CSAVGGDTQYF. CDR3 nucleotides: TGCAGTGCTGTGGGCGGGGATACGCAGTATTTT.

The V gene is TRBV15, the J gene TRBJ2-5; D may be TRBD2 (7 bases). The CDR3 contains 15 residues. V was trimmed by 8 bases and J by 0 bases, leaving 16 bases between them. The germline V gene encodes CDR1 LNHNV and CDR2 YYDKDF (reference sequence). The CDR3 sequence: CATSVGGAHQETQYF. The CDR3 DNA is TGTGCCACCTCGGTGGGGGGGGCACACCAAGAGACCCAGTACTTC.

This clone was detected ten times or more. This chain uses TRBV19 with TRBJ1-5; D possibly corresponds to TRBD1 (6 bases). The CDR3 totals 13 residues. V lost 6 bases and J 2 bases, leaving 8 bases between the germline ends. Germline V gene data show CDR1 as LNHDA and CDR2 as SQIVND (reference sequence). DNA of the CDR3: TGTGCCAGTAGAGACAGGCGCAATCAGCCCCAGCATTTT. Amino acids: CASRDRRNQPQHF.

This clone came up a few times. The CDR3 DNA reads TGTGCCAGCAGTGATCCGGGACAGGTTAGGTACGAGCAGTACTTC. Translation gives CASSDPGQVRYEQYF. The chain recombines TRBV28 with TRBJ2-7, with TRBD1 matching over 8 bases. Looked up from germline, CDR1 is MDHEN and CDR2 is SYDVKM. There are 15 residues in the CDR3. V lost 5 bases and J lost 4; bases outside the gene matches: 10.

The gene calls are TRBV19 and TRBJ2-7, with D tentatively TRBD2 (6 bases). Germline CDR1 and CDR2: LNHDA and SQIVND (reference sequence). Deletions cut 6 bases from V and 0 bases from J, with 18 bases between. The CDR3 length is 16 residues. The CDR3 sequence is CASSPTPGLFSYEQYF. CDR3 in DNA: TGTGCCAGTAGCCCGACCCCGGGACTCTTCTCCTACGAGCAGTACTTC.

The chain joins TRBV6-1 to TRBJ1-1; 9 bases fit TRBD1. Germline CDR1 is MNHNS and CDR2 is SASEGT. Losses at the gene ends were 5 bases for V and 6 bases for J; bases not matched to a gene: 10. The CDR3 is 15 residues long. The CDR3 DNA reads TGTGCCAGCAGTCCCCGGGACAGGGAGGACGCTGAAGCTTTCTTT. Translation: CASSPRDREDAEAFF.

This clone occurred a few times. Different DNA sequences within this sample yield the same CDR3. The chain couples TRBV9 to TRBJ1-6; TRBD1 matches at 7 bases. The CDR3 has 15 residues. Losses at the gene ends were 3 bases for V and 6 bases for J; bases not matched to a gene: 6. Germline assignment: CDR1 SGDLS and CDR2 YYNGEE. CDR3 region: CASSARGGGNSPLHF. The CDR3 DNA reads TGTGCCAGCAGCGCTCGAGGGGGCGGTAATTCACCCCTCCACTTT.

This clone was seen a handful of times. This CDR3 is CASSTQYRGKETQYF. The CDR3 DNA follows: TGTGCCAGCAGTACCCAATACAGGGGGAAAGAGACCCAGTACTTC. The rearrangement uses TRBV27 and TRBJ2-5; 8 bases align to TRBD1. CDR3 length: 15 residues. The ends lost 5 bases at V and 3 bases at J; junction bases unmatched: 8. Looked up from germline, CDR1 is MNHEY and CDR2 is SMNVEV (reference sequence).

The gene calls are TRBV4-2 and TRBJ1-2, with 10 positions matching TRBD1. The CDR3 is 15 residues long. The V gene's germline CDR1 is LGHNA and CDR2 YNFKEQ. With V trimmed by 0 bases and J by 4 bases, 2 bases remained unmatched. CDR3 DNA sequence: TGTGCCAGCAGCCAAGACGGACAGGGGGGCTATGGCTACACCTTC. It specifies CASSQDGQGGYGYTF.

A few counts support this clone. J is TRBJ1-1 and V is TRBV5-1; a weak D match, TRBD1 (6 bases). CDR1 and CDR2 (germline): SGHRS, YFSETQ. This CDR3 spans 14 amino acids. Trimming left V 6 bases short and J 5 bases short, with 17 bases between. The CDR3: CASTVAGTPTEAFF. CDR3 DNA sequence: TGCGCCAGCACCGTAGCCGGGACACCGACTGAAGCTTTCTTT.

This clone was counted between two and nine times. V and J are TRBV30 and TRBJ1-5; a possible D gene is TRBD1 (6 bases). CDR1 and CDR2 from the germline V gene are GTSNPN and SVGIG (reference sequence). The V and J ends lost 1 base and 6 bases respectively, with 10 bases between them. The CDR3 runs 13 residues. The CDR3 bases are TGTGCCTGGAGTGGGGGGGGCGGTCAGCCCCAGCATTTT. Amino acid sequence: CAWSGGGGQPQHF.

The chain carries TRBV15 and TRBJ1-1; 7 positions match TRBD1. V trimming: 0 bases; J trimming: 3 bases; junction bases outside the gene matches: 13. Germline V lookup: CDR1 LNHNV, CDR2 YYDKDF (reference sequence). This CDR3 has 18 amino acids. The CDR3 reads CATSRDPTGAPGYTEAFF. The CDR3 DNA sequence: TGTGCCACCAGCAGAGATCCCACAGGGGCCCCGGGGTACACTGAAGCTTTCTTT.

Only a few counts were recorded for this clone. The rearrangement uses TRBV21-1 and TRBJ1-1. TRBV21-1 is deemed a pseudogene. The CDR3 is 15 residues long. CDR3 protein: CASSKAEGGETEAFF. The CDR3 DNA reads TGTGCCAGCAGCAAAGCGGAGGGGGGGGAAACTGAAGCTTTCTTT.

The chain is built from TRBV13 and TRBJ2-1, with D maybe TRBD2 (6 bases). Germline assignment: CDR1 PRHDT and CDR2 FYEKMQ (reference sequence). This CDR3 has 15 residues. Between the trimmed V and J ends, which lost 5 bases and 3 bases, there was a span of 14 bases. CDR3 DNA sequence: TGTGCCAGCAGCCTATTTACTAGCCGCTACAATGAGCAGTTCTTC. This translates into CASSLFTSRYNEQFF.

This chain links TRBV28 with TRBJ2-7; D perhaps matches TRBD2 (5 bases). V lost 3 bases, J lost 6 bases, and 12 bases lay in between. Germline lookup yields CDR1 MDHEN and CDR2 SYDVKM. CDR3 length equals 13 residues. As DNA, the CDR3 is TGTGCCAGCAGTTTCGCGGGTTCAGGCGAGCAGTACTTC. Translation: CASSFAGSGEQYF.

This clone was detected a few times. The V and J genes are TRBV9 and TRBJ2-3, with 11 nucleotides matching TRBD2. The V gene end was trimmed by 0 bases and the J gene end by 2 bases; junction bases not matched to a gene: 5. Germline lookup yields CDR1 SGDLS and CDR2 YYNGEE. The CDR3 consists of 17 residues. The CDR3 DNA reads TGTGCCAGCAGCGTAGCAGCTAGCGGGGGGCTCACAGATACGCAGTATTTT. Protein: CASSVAASGGLTDTQYF.

This clone turned up a few times. This chain connects TRBV5-1 to TRBJ2-7, with D perhaps TRBD1 (8 bases). There are 14 residues in the CDR3. Germline V gene sequence: CDR1 SGHRS, CDR2 YFSETQ. The V and J ends lost 4 bases and 3 bases respectively, with 14 bases between them. CDR3 amino acids: CASSQQGGNYEQYF. The DNA for the CDR3 is TGCGCCAGCAGCCAACAGGGGGGGAACTACGAGCAGTACTTC.

This clone appeared a few times. The genes are TRBV4-2 and TRBJ1-3; D is ambiguous. Germline V gene sequence: CDR1 LGHNA, CDR2 YNFKEQ. V was shortened by 0 bases and J by 0 bases, with 12 bases between the two germline ends. This CDR3 comprises 17 residues. Here the CDR3 DNA reads TGTGCCAGCAGCCAAGATTCCAACAGCCGCTCTGGAAACACCATATATTTT. Its protein is CASSQDSNSRSGNTIYF.

CDR3 coding DNA: TGTGCCAGCAGCTTCGGCGGGACTATGTCCTACGAGCAGTACTTC. This encodes CASSFGGTMSYEQYF. This chain uses TRBV7-2 with TRBJ2-7; 7 positions agree with TRBD2. The V and J ends lost 3 bases and 1 base, in that order; junction bases with no gene match: 6. CDR3 length equals 15 residues. The germline V gene encodes CDR1 SGHTA and CDR2 FQGNSA.

The chain employs TRBV30 and TRBJ2-6; 7 positions agree with TRBD1. Germline V lookup: CDR1 GTSNPN, CDR2 SVGIG (reference sequence). The V segment lost 0 bases and the J segment 12 bases; nucleotides outside the gene matches: 11. CDR3 size: 15 residues. CDR3: CAWSVEQRGPFVLTF. The DNA for the CDR3 is TGTGCCTGGAGTGTAGAGCAAAGGGGGCCCTTCGTCCTGACTTTC.